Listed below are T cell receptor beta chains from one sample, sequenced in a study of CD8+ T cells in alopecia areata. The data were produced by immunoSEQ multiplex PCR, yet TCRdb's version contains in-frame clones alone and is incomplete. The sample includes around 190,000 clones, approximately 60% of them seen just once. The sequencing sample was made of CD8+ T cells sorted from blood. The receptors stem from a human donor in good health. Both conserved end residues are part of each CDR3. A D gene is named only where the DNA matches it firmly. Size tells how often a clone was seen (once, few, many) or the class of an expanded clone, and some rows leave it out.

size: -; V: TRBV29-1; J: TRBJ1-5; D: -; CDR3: CSVYTGGNSPQHF; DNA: TGCAGCGTCTACACCGGGGGGAATTCGCCCCAGCATTTT
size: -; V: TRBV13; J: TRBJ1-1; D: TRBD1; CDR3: CASSRGTGGSAFF; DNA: TGTGCCAGCAGCCGCGGGACAGGAGGTTCAGCTTTCTTT
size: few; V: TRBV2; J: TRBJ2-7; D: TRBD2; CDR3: CASSEAPSGGWYEQYF; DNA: TGTGCCAGCAGTGAAGCTCCTAGCGGGGGGTGGTACGAGCAGTACTTC
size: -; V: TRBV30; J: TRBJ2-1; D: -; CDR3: CASGDNEQFF; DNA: TGTGCTTCAGGGGACAATGAGCAGTTCTTC
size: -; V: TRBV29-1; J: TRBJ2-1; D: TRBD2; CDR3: CSSHLGGADFNEQFF; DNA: TGCAGCTCTCACCTCGGGGGGGCCGATTTTAATGAGCAGTTCTTC
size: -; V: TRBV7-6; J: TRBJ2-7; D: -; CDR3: CASSFSPSYEQYF; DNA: TGTGCCAGCAGCTTTTCCCCCTCCTACGAGCAGTACTTC
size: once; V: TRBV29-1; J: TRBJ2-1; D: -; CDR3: CSVDEGTSYNEQFF; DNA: TGCAGCGTTGACGAGGGGACCTCCTACAATGAGCAGTTCTTC
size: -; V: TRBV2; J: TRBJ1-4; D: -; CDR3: CASSDGATNEKLFF; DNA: TGTGCCAGCAGTGACGGCGCAACTAATGAAAAACTGTTTTTT
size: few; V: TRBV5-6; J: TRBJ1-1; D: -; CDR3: CASSQDSEAFF; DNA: TGTGCCAGCAGCCAAGACAGTGAAGCTTTCTTT
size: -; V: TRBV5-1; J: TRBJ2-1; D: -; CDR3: CASSLGNEQFF; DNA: TGCGCCAGCAGCTTAGGAAATGAGCAGTTCTTC
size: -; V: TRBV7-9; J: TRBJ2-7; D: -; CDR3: CASSLVGYEQYF; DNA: TGTGCCAGCAGCTTAGTGGGTTACGAGCAGTACTTC
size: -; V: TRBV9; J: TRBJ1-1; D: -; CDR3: CASSVDINTEAFF; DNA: TGTGCCAGCAGCGTGGATATTAACACTGAAGCTTTCTTT
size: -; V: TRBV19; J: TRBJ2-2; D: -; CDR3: CASSLGPNTGELFF; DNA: TGTGCCAGTAGCCTGGGACCGAACACCGGGGAGCTGTTTTTT
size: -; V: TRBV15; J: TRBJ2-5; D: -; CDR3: CATSREVEETQYF; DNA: TGTGCCACCAGCAGAGAGGTGGAAGAGACCCAGTACTTC
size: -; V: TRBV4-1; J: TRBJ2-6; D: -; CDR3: CASSQARDGRKEFSGANVLTF; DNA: TGCGCCAGCAGCCAAGCGCGCGACGGGAGAAAAGAATTCTCTGGGGCCAACGTCCTGACTTTC